The 17 T cell receptor beta chains given below trace back to one sample, sequenced in a study of T cell changes during pregnancy in multiple sclerosis. Sequenced by immunoSEQ multiplex PCR; TCRdb stores in-frame clones only, minus some. The data show about 61,000 clones, 88% seen once. This specimen was peripheral blood, taken in the first trimester of pregnancy. Receptor source: a female donor with multiple sclerosis, enrolled in a pregnancy study.

V is TRBV18 and J is TRBJ1-4; D is unresolved. The CDR3 has 14 residues. Germline lookup yields CDR1 KGHSH and CDR2 LQKENI. V gave up 1 base and J gave up 8 bases, with 11 bases separating them. The CDR3 DNA is TGTGCCAGCTCACCACGATCGTCGGGGGAAAAACTGTTTTTT. It translates to CASSPRSSGEKLFF.

This sequence joins TRBV11-2 and TRBJ2-7; 7 nucleotides line up with TRBD2. The ends lost 4 bases at V and 4 bases at J; junction bases unmatched: 7. The CDR3 is made up of 14 amino acids. The germline V gene encodes CDR1 SGHAT and CDR2 FQNNGV. The CDR3 reads CASSSPGGRYEQYF. The CDR3 DNA sequence: TGTGCCAGCAGCTCCCCGGGGGGTAGGTACGAGCAGTACTTC.

The CDR3 DNA follows: TGTGCCAGCAGACTCGGACTAGCGGGGACCACTGGTGAGCAGTACTTC. This codes for CASRLGLAGTTGEQYF. This chain uses TRBV11-2 with TRBJ2-7; 12 positions agree with TRBD2. Germline-derived CDR1 and CDR2 are SGHAT and FQNNGV. J gave up 7 bases and V 6 bases, and 13 bases lay outside the gene matches. This CDR3 is 16 amino acids long.

The genes are TRBV5-1 and TRBJ2-4, with a tentative D call TRBD1 (6 bases). Trimming took off 0 bases at V and 8 bases at J, with 18 bases between the two ends. This CDR3 is built from 16 residues. Germline CDR1 reads SGHRS; CDR2 reads YFSETQ. CDR3: CASSLGGGGRRDIQYF. In nucleotides, the CDR3 is TGCGCCAGCAGCTTGGGGGGTGGGGGCCGAAGGGACATTCAGTACTTC.

The V and J genes are TRBV5-4 and TRBJ1-2, with 10 bases identical to TRBD1. The V gene's germline CDR1 is SGHNT and CDR2 YYREEE (reference sequence). This CDR3 has 15 amino acids. Unmatched junction bases numbered 11, after V lost 4 bases and J lost 8 bases. CDR3 amino acids: CASSPRGGQGQGYTF. The DNA of the CDR3 is TGTGCCAGCAGCCCCAGGGGGGGACAGGGGCAAGGCTACACCTTC.

The chain has TRBV21-1 and TRBJ2-3; TRBD2, the table's D call, was not compared with the DNA. TRBV21-1 is flagged as a pseudogene. The CDR3 covers 15 residues. The CDR3 DNA sequence: TGTGCCAGCAGCAAAGGGAGGGCGAACGGAGATACGCAGTATTTT. Translating gives CASSKGRANGDTQYF.

V usage is TRBV7-2 and J usage is TRBJ1-5; D unresolved. V was clipped by 5 bases and J by 2 bases, with 10 bases between them. The CDR3 is 14 amino acids. CDR1 and CDR2 (germline): SGHTA, FQGNSA. The CDR3: CASSPGRGNQPQHF. Here the CDR3 DNA reads TGTGCCAGCAGCCCCGGGCGGGGCAATCAGCCCCAGCATTTT.

The gene calls are TRBV13 and TRBJ1-1; D is ambiguous. The germline V gene has CDR1 PRHDT and CDR2 FYEKMQ (reference sequence). The CDR3 totals 13 residues. Trimming took 5 bases from V and 6 from J, leaving 13 bases between them. This CDR3 reads CASSPIRGAEAFF. DNA for the CDR3: TGTGCCAGCAGCCCAATACGGGGAGCTGAAGCTTTCTTT.

This sequence joins TRBV19 and TRBJ1-5; 9 bases map to TRBD1. The germline CDR1 and CDR2 sequences are LNHDA and SQIVND (reference sequence). Germline trimming cut 4 bases from V and 3 bases from J; bases unmatched to any gene: 7. The CDR3 contains 16 residues. Here the CDR3 reads CASSSGGTGYNQPQHF. CDR3 nucleotide sequence: TGTGCCAGTAGTAGCGGCGGGACAGGGTACAATCAGCCCCAGCATTTT.

This clone turned up a few times. The chain uses TRBV9 and TRBJ1-1; D remains ambiguous. Germline V gene sequence: CDR1 SGDLS, CDR2 YYNGEE. Deletions cut 0 bases from V and 4 bases from J, with 10 bases between. The CDR3 runs to 14 residues. CDR3 coding DNA: TGTGCCAGCAGCGTAGACCTCGCCGGCACTGAAGCTTTCTTT. Translating it yields CASSVDLAGTEAFF.

This clone occurred once. J is TRBJ2-7 and V is TRBV10-3, with 12 bases lining up with TRBD2. Unmatched junction bases numbered 2, after V lost 1 base and J lost 4 bases. CDR1 is ENHRY, CDR2 SYGVKD, per germline. The CDR3 contains 15 residues. CDR3 amino acids: CAISEWTSGNYEQYF. CDR3 coding DNA: TGTGCCATCAGTGAGTGGACTAGCGGGAATTACGAGCAGTACTTC.

CDR3 protein: CASGFLERRGYGYTF. CDR3 coding DNA: TGTGCTAGTGGTTTTCTTGAGAGGAGGGGCTATGGCTACACCTTC. The chain uses TRBV12-5 and TRBJ1-2, with D possibly matching TRBD1 (5 bases). Trimming took off 3 bases at V and 4 bases at J, with 15 bases between the two ends. Germline V CDR1 and CDR2: LGHNT, FRNRAP. CDR3 size: 15 residues.

This chain joins TRBV28 and TRBJ2-7; 14 bases agree with TRBD2. Germline V gene data show CDR1 as MDHEN and CDR2 as SYDVKM. The ends lost 2 bases at V and 7 bases at J; junction bases unmatched: 4. The CDR3 runs 15 residues. The CDR3 loop is CASSLRTSGRQEQYF. CDR3 DNA sequence: TGTGCCAGCAGTTTACGGACTAGCGGGAGGCAAGAGCAGTACTTC.

The V and J genes are TRBV18 and TRBJ2-7; D gene uncertain. In germline, CDR1 is KGHSH, CDR2 LQKENI. The CDR3 runs 14 residues. V was pared by 3 bases and J by 2 bases, with 11 bases between. CDR3 DNA sequence: TGTGCCAGCTCACCCTACTACCGCCCCTACGAGCAGTACTTC. Residues: CASSPYYRPYEQYF.

The CDR3 DNA is TGTGCCAGCAGTCTCCCCCCCCCGAACTATGGCTACACCTTC. This translates into CASSLPPPNYGYTF. The chain joins TRBV28 to TRBJ1-2; D is ambiguous. This CDR3 is built from 14 residues. V lost 5 bases and J 2 bases, leaving 12 bases between the germline ends. Germline CDR1 and CDR2: MDHEN and SYDVKM.

The chain uses TRBV7-9 and TRBJ2-3, with D possibly matching TRBD2 (5 bases). The CDR3 spans 14 residues. Germline-derived CDR1 and CDR2 are SEHNR and FQNEAQ (reference sequence). Trimming pared 3 bases from V and 4 bases from J, leaving 11 bases between. The CDR3 DNA follows: TGTGCCAGCAGCTTTGCGGGCCTCGCAGATACGCAGTATTTT. It is translated as CASSFAGLADTQYF.

As to this clone: At one of its ends the junction is not consistent with the germline gene, which may arise from a read error. The J gene is TRBJ1-2, the V gene TRBV19; 7 bases are shared with TRBD1. From germline, CDR1 is LNHDA and CDR2 SQIVND (reference sequence). The CDR3 loop spans 16 amino acids. CDR3 nucleotides: TGTGTCAGTAGTATCCTGACCGGACAGGTTGAATATGGCTACACCTTC. This codes for CVSSILTGQVEYGYTF. Full variable domain (outside the CDR3, taken from reference TRBV19 and TRBJ1-2): DGGITQSPKYLFRKEGQNVTLSCEQNLNHDAMYWYRQDPGQGLRLIYYSQIVNDFQKGDIAEGYSVSREKKESFPLTVTSAQKNPTAFYLCVSSILTGQVEYGYTFGSGTRLTVV.